One sample yielded the 18 T cell receptor beta chains listed below, sequenced in a study of T cell responses to AZD1222 COVID-19 vaccine. TCRdb's copy holds only in-frame clones and misses some; the assay was immunoSEQ multiplex PCR. This sample has fewer than 150,000 clones, with about 87% found just once. The starting material was peripheral blood, obtained 28 days after the second AZD1222 dose. The receptors stem from an adult who received the AZD1222 COVID-19 vaccine.

The chain carries TRBV6-5 and TRBJ2-5; perhaps TRBD2 as D (5 bases). Germline CDR1 is MNHEY and CDR2 is SVGAGI. This CDR3 spans 14 amino acids. The germline V and J ends were trimmed by 6 bases and 5 bases, with 16 bases remaining between them. The CDR3 is CASRKNGVWETQYF. CDR3 nucleotides: TGTGCCAGCAGAAAAAACGGGGTGTGGGAGACCCAGTACTTC.

The chain recombines TRBV4-2 with TRBJ1-1; D gene unclear. Trimming took off 9 bases at V and 0 bases at J, with 11 bases between the two ends. This CDR3 has 13 amino acids. CDR1 and CDR2 from the germline V gene are LGHNA and YNFKEQ. CDR3 residues: CASMSNLNTEAFF. CDR3 in DNA: TGTGCCAGTATGTCTAACCTGAACACTGAAGCTTTCTTT.

This chain connects TRBV27 to TRBJ1-4, with 7 nucleotides matching TRBD1. The CDR3 runs to 17 residues. Germline V gene sequence: CDR1 MNHEY, CDR2 SMNVEV (reference sequence). Trimming took 1 base from V and 4 from J; bases not matched to a gene: 9. Here the CDR3 reads CASSLYGGGTDNEKLFF. CDR3 DNA: TGTGCCAGCAGTTTATACGGCGGGGGGACAGATAATGAAAAACTGTTTTTT.

The chain combines TRBV9 with TRBJ2-3; D may be TRBD2 (6 bases). Trimming cost V 7 bases and J 4 bases, with 19 bases left between them. Germline V CDR1 and CDR2: SGDLS, YYNGEE. This CDR3 is 15 amino acids long. The CDR3, as DNA: TGTGCCAGCGGCCTCCAACGGGGGTTTTCAGATACGCAGTATTTT. Protein sequence: CASGLQRGFSDTQYF. The whole variable domain, remainder taken from reference TRBV9 and TRBJ2-3, is DSGVTQTPKHLITATGQRVTLRCSPRSGDLSVYWYQQSLDQGLQFLIQYYNGEERAKGNILERFSAQQFPDLHSELNLSSLELGDSALYFCASGLQRGFSDTQYFGPGTRLTVL.

The gene calls are TRBV27 and TRBJ2-5; unclear D gene. The CDR3 has 13 amino acids. The ends were cut back, 11 bases at V and 2 bases at J, with 15 bases in the middle. The germline CDR1 and CDR2 sequences are MNHEY and SMNVEV (reference sequence). The CDR3: CAWRRNSQETQYF. The CDR3 DNA sequence: TGTGCCTGGAGACGGAACTCACAAGAGACCCAGTACTTC.

The chain uses TRBV10-3 and TRBJ2-7; D may correspond to TRBD1 or TRBD2 (5 bases each). The length of the CDR3 is 16 residues. Trimming pared 3 bases from V and 5 bases from J, leaving 20 bases between. The germline V gene encodes CDR1 ENHRY and CDR2 SYGVKD. The CDR3 coding sequence is TGTGCCATCAGTGACCAACAGAGAGTGGGGGTTGACGAGCAGTACTTC. Translation gives CAISDQQRVGVDEQYF.

V gene TRBV7-2 combines with J gene TRBJ2-1; TRBD2 agrees at 11 bases. In germline, CDR1 is SGHTA, CDR2 FQGNSA. Trimming cost V 5 bases and J 8 bases; bases outside gene matches: 8. The CDR3 has 15 residues. The CDR3 nucleotides read TGTGCCAGCAGCAGACTTAGCGGGGGGGCTTATGAGCAGTTCTTC. This codes for CASSRLSGGAYEQFF.

The rearrangement joins TRBV28 to TRBJ2-2, with D unresolved. CDR1 and CDR2 from the germline V gene are MDHEN and SYDVKM. The CDR3 has 14 residues. Trimming left V 3 bases short and J 6 bases short, with 11 bases between. The CDR3, as DNA: TGTGCCAGCAGTTTCCCTACAGAATCCGGGGAGCTGTTTTTT. Translating it yields CASSFPTESGELFF.

V usage is TRBV5-4 and J usage is TRBJ2-5; 13 bases are shared with TRBD2. Germline trimming cut 6 bases from V and 4 bases from J; bases unmatched to any gene: 6. CDR3 length: 15 residues. CDR1 is SGHNT, CDR2 YYREEE, per germline (reference sequence). CDR3 sequence (DNA): TGTGCCAGCACCCAGACTAGCGGGGGGTTAGAGACCCAGTACTTC. Protein product: CASTQTSGGLETQYF.

This chain links TRBV28 with TRBJ2-7; 10 bases are shared with TRBD1. CDR1 is MDHEN, CDR2 SYDVKM, per germline. The J segment lost 0 bases and the V segment lost 5 bases, leaving 7 bases of the junction unmatched. This CDR3 comprises 16 residues. CDR3 sequence reads: CASSNPGQGYSYEQYF. CDR3 sequence (DNA): TGTGCCAGCAGTAATCCGGGACAGGGGTACTCCTACGAGCAGTACTTC.

The chain links TRBV12-3 or TRBV12-4 to TRBJ1-1; a weak D match, TRBD1 (6 bases). V was clipped by 4 bases and J by 7 bases, with 13 bases between them. The CDR3 totals 13 residues. The CDR3 sequence is CASSWGAGLEAFF. The CDR3 DNA sequence: TGTGCCAGCAGTTGGGGGGCGGGGCTTGAAGCTTTCTTT.

This chain connects TRBV9 to TRBJ1-3; weak D call: TRBD1 (6 bases). The germline CDR1 and CDR2 sequences are SGDLS and YYNGEE. The CDR3 has 13 amino acids. The germline V and J ends were trimmed by 3 bases and 2 bases, with 6 bases remaining between them. The CDR3 bases are TGTGCCAGCAGCGGGACAGCTGGAAACACCATATATTTT. Its protein is CASSGTAGNTIYF. Full variable domain (rest looked up from reference TRBV9 and TRBJ1-3): DSGVTQTPKHLITATGQRVTLRCSPRSGDLSVYWYQQSLDQGLQFLIQYYNGEERAKGNILERFSAQQFPDLHSELNLSSLELGDSALYFCASSGTAGNTIYFGEGSWLTVV.

This CDR3 is CASSSQGRAQYF. DNA for the CDR3: TGTGCCAGCAGTTCCCAGGGACGGGCGCAGTATTTT. J is TRBJ2-3 and V is TRBV6-6; D is possibly TRBD1 or TRBD2 (5 bases each). The CDR3 contains 12 residues. Trimming removed 4 bases at V and 10 bases at J, with 12 bases between. The germline V gene has CDR1 MNHNY and CDR2 SVGAGI (reference sequence).

This chain links TRBV9 with TRBJ1-2, with 10 bases matching TRBD1. This CDR3 comprises 15 residues. Germline V gives CDR1 SGDLS, CDR2 YYNGEE. V shed 6 bases and J 5 bases; nucleotides not matched to a gene: 10. Here the CDR3 reads CASTPREGQGYGYTF. CDR3 DNA: TGTGCCAGCACCCCCCGAGAGGGACAGGGGTATGGCTACACCTTC.

The V and J genes are TRBV6-6 and TRBJ2-2, with D possibly being TRBD1 (7 bases). The CDR3 sequence is 16 residues long. Germline CDR1 and CDR2: MNHNY and SVGAGI (reference sequence). The V end was cut by 6 bases, the J end by 4 bases, with 18 bases between. The CDR3 here is CASSTSRQGGTGELFF. Written as DNA, the CDR3 is TGTGCCAGCAGCACCTCCCGGCAGGGGGGCACCGGGGAGCTGTTTTTT.

V usage is TRBV7-2 and J usage is TRBJ1-4; D might be TRBD1 (6 bases). V was cut by 6 bases and J by 7 bases, with 15 bases left in between. The CDR3 covers 14 residues. Germline V gene lookup returns CDR1 SGHTA and CDR2 FQGNSA. For the CDR3, the DNA is TGTGCCAGCAGGGTCGGGGGGCTTGGTGAAAAACTGTTTTTT. Translation: CASRVGGLGEKLFF. The variable domain in full, with the rest retrieved from reference TRBV7-2 and TRBJ1-4, is GAGVSQSPSNKVTEKGKDVELRCDPISGHTALYWYRQSLGQGLEFLIYFQGNSAPDKSGLPSDRFSAERTGGSVSTLTIQRTQQEDSAVYLCASRVGGLGEKLFFGSGTQLSVL.

The table lists this clone with a count of one. V usage is TRBV5-4 and J usage is TRBJ2-2; a possible D gene is TRBD1 (6 bases). This CDR3 has 15 amino acids. Germline V gene data show CDR1 as SGHNT and CDR2 as YYREEE (reference sequence). Trimming cost V 6 bases and J 6 bases, with 18 bases left between them. In DNA, the CDR3 is TGTGCCAGCACCCTGGCGGACAGACTTCCCGGGGAGCTGTTTTTT. Translation: CASTLADRLPGELFF.

This CDR3 is CASSNTGQGASNTEAFF. Here the CDR3 DNA reads TGTGCCAGCAGTAATACGGGACAGGGGGCTTCGAACACTGAAGCTTTCTTT. The rearrangement uses TRBV6-4 and TRBJ1-1, with 12 bases that match TRBD1. J lost 1 base, V lost 5 bases, and 8 bases had no gene match. CDR1 is MRHNA, CDR2 SNTAGT, per germline. The CDR3 runs to 17 residues.